This TCR beta chain was identified during a study of shared clonotypes between healthy human individuals. Every one of the donors was a Caucasian adult that lived in Nashville, Tennessee. General study points: Sequencing depth was predicted to influence how clonotypes are shared among donors. It was the few donors that limited the genetic and exposure-history diversity represented.

V was pared by 5 bases and J by 3 bases, with 5 bases between. CDR3 length: 11 amino acids. Germline lookup yields CDR1 MDHEN and CDR2 SYDVKM. The assay was immunoSEQ multiplex PCR, and TCRdb's table has in-frame clones only and misses some. Of 1,100,000 or so clones listed, around 78% were seen once; the top ten hold 0.52%. This clone was seen a handful of times. Its cognate antigen is unknown. Source material: memory CD4+ T cells from PBMCs. The subset was: CD45RA-negative fraction. The receptor was derived from a young man in good health. Some clones in this sample may be carry-over from other donors' samples. V usage is TRBV28 and J usage is TRBJ2-7; no clear D. For the CDR3, the DNA is TGTGCCAGCAGTGGGAACTACGAGCAGTACTTC. Amino acids: CASSGNYEQYF.